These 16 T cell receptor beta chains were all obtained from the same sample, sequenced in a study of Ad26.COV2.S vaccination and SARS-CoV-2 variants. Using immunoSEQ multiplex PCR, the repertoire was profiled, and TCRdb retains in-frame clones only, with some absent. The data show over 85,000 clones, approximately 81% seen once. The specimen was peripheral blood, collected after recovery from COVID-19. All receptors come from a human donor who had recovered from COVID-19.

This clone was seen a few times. CDR3 in amino acids: CASGQALFYEQYF. The CDR3 DNA reads as TGTGCCAGTGGACAGGCCCTCTTCTACGAGCAGTACTTC. The chain joins TRBV13 to TRBJ2-7; TRBD1 agrees at 7 bases. The CDR3 sequence is 13 residues long. Trimming at V came to 9 bases and at J to 3 bases, leaving 8 bases not matched to a gene. CDR1 is PRHDT, CDR2 FYEKMQ, per germline (reference sequence).

The CDR3 DNA follows: TGTGCCAGCAGCCAAGAGTGGAGGGGAGGTACAGATACGCAGTATTTT. Translated, it gives CASSQEWRGGTDTQYF. The gene calls are TRBV14 and TRBJ2-3; TRBD2 might be the D (6 bases). Germline assignment: CDR1 SGHDN and CDR2 FVKESK. This CDR3 spans 16 amino acids. V was cut by 0 bases and J by 3 bases, with 13 bases left in between.

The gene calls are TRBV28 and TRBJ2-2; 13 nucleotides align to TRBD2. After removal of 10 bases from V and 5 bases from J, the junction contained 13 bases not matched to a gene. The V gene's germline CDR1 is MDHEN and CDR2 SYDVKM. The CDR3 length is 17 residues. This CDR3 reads CATQSGPGLAGTGELFF. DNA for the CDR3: TGTGCCACCCAATCGGGACCGGGACTAGCGGGGACCGGGGAGCTGTTTTTT.

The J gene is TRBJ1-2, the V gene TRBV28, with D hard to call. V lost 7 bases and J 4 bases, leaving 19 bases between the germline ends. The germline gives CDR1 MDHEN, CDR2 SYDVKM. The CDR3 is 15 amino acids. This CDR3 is CASTSGPIDVYGYTF. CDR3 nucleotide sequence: TGTGCCAGCACTAGTGGACCGATCGACGTCTATGGCTACACCTTC.

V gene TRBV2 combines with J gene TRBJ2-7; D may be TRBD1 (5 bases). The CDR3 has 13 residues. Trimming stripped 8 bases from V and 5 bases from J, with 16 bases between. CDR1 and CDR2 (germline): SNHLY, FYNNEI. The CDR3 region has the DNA TGTGCCAGCGGGCTTCCAGGGTCCCACGAGCAGTACTTC. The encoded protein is CASGLPGSHEQYF. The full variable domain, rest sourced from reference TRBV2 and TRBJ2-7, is EPEVTQTPSHQVTQMGQEVILRCVPISNHLYFYWYRQILGQKVEFLVSFYNNEISEKSEIFDDQFSVERPDGSNFTLKIRSTKLEDSAMYFCASGLPGSHEQYFGPGTRLTVT.

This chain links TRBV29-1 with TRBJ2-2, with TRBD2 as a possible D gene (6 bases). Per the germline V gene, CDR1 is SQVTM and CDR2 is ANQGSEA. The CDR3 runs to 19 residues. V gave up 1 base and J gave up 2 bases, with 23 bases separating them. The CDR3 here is CSVEVGRQATLANTGELFF. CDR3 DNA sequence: TGCAGCGTTGAAGTAGGTAGGCAGGCCACACTAGCCAACACCGGGGAGCTGTTTTTT.

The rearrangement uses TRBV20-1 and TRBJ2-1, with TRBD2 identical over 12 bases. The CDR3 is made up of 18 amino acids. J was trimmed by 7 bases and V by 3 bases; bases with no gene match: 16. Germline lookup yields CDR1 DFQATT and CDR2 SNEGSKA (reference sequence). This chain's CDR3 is CSASRGLAGEWFANEQFF. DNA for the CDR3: TGCAGTGCTAGTAGGGGACTAGCGGGTGAATGGTTCGCTAATGAGCAGTTCTTC.

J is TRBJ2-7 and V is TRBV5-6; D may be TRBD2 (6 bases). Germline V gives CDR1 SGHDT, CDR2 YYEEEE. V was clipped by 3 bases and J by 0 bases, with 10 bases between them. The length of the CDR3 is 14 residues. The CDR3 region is CASSSLAFSYEQYF. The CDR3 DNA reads TGTGCCAGCAGCTCTCTAGCGTTCTCCTACGAGCAGTACTTC.

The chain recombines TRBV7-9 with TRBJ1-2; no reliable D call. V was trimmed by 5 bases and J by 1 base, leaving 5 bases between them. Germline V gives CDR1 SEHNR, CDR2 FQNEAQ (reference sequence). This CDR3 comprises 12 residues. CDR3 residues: CASSLINYGYTF. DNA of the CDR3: TGTGCCAGCAGCCTAATTAACTATGGCTACACCTTC.

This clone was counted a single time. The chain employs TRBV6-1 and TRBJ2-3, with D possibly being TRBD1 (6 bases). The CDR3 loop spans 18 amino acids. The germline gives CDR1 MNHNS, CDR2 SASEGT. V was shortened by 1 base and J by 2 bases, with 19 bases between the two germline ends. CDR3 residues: CASSEGGLSRAHTDTQYF. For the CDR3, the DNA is TGTGCCAGCAGTGAAGGGGGGCTCAGCAGGGCACACACAGATACGCAGTATTTT.

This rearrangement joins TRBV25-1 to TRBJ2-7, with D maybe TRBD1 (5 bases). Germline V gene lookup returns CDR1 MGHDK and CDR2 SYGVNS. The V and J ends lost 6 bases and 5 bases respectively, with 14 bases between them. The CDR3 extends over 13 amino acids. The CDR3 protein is CASSGKGLNEQYF. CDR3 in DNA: TGTGCCAGCAGCGGAAAGGGGTTAAACGAGCAGTACTTC.

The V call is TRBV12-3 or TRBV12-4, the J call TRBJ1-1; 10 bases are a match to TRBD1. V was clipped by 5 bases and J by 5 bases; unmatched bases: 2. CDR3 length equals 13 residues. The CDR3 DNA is TGTGCCAGCAGTGGGGACAGGGGAACTGAAGCTTTCTTT. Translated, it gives CASSGDRGTEAFF.

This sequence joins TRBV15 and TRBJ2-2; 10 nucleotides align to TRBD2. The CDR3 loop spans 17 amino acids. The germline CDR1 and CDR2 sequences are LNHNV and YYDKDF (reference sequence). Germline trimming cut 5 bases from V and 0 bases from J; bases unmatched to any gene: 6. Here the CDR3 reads CATSDSGGFANTGELFF. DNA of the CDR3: TGTGCCACCAGCGATAGCGGGGGGTTCGCGAACACCGGGGAGCTGTTTTTT.

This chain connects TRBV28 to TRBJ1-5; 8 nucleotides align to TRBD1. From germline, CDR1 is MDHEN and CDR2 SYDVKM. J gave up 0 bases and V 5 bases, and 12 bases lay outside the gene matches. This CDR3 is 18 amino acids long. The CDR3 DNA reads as TGTGCCAGCAGTGCACCGGGACAGGTAGAATATAGCAATCAGCCCCAGCATTTT. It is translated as CASSAPGQVEYSNQPQHF. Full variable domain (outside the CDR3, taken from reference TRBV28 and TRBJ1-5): DVKVTQSSRYLVKRTGEKVFLECVQDMDHENMFWYRQDPGLGLRLIYFSYDVKMKEKGDIPEGYSVSREKKERFSLILESASTNQTSMYLCASSAPGQVEYSNQPQHFGDGTRLSIL.

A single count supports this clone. CDR3 DNA: TGTGCCAGCAGCAAAGCGCTTTGGGACCTGTGTTCCTACGAGCAGTACTTC. Its translation is CASSKALWDLCSYEQYF. The rearrangement links TRBV21-1 to TRBJ2-7. TRBV21-1 constitutes a pseudogene. This CDR3 has 17 amino acids.

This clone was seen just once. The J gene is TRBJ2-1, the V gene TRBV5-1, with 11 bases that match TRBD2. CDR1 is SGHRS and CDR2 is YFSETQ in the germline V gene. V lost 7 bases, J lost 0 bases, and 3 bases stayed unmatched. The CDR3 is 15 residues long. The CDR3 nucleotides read TGCGCCAGCGATCTAGCGGGAGGCTCCTACAATGAGCAGTTCTTC. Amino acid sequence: CASDLAGGSYNEQFF. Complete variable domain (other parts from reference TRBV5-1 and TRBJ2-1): KAGVTQTPRYLIKTRGQQVTLSCSPISGHRSVSWYQQTPGQGLQFLFEYFSETQRNKGNFPGRFSGRQFSNSRSEMNVSTLELGDSALYLCASDLAGGSYNEQFFGPGTRLTVL.